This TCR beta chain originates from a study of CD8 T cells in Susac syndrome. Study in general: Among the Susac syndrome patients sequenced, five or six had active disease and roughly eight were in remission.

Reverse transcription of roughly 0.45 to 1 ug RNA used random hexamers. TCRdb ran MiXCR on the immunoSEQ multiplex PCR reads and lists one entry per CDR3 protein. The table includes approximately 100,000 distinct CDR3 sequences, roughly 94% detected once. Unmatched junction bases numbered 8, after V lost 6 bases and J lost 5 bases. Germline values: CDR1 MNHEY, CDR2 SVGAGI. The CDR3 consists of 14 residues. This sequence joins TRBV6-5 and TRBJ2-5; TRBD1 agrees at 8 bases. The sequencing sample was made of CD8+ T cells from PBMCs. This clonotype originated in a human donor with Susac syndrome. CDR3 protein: CASRRQGRFETQYF. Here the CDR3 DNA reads TGTGCCAGCAGGCGACAGGGGAGGTTTGAGACCCAGTACTTC.